This entry describes one TCR beta chain. Its antigen is not identified. TCRdb processed the RT-PCR reads anew with MiXCR; each CDR3 protein has one entry. This table has around 470,000 distinct CDR3 sequences, approximately 7.2% appearing once. CDR1 MNHEY and CDR2 SMNVEV come from the germline V gene (reference sequence). V was trimmed by 5 bases and J by 2 bases, leaving 14 bases between them. The CDR3 has 15 amino acids. These data come from a study of response to subunit inactivated influenza vaccine. Whole-study results and caveats: Authors suggested each seasonal influenza vaccination recruits few new T cells.

This chain links TRBV27 with TRBJ2-3; D is unclear. The sample in question was PBMCs from blood, obtained approximately 25 months after vaccination. The receptor's source is a man aged 50 to 69 who received an inactivated influenza vaccine. CDR3 sequence reads: CASSADWTDTDTQYF. The CDR3 region has the DNA TGTGCCAGCAGTGCTGACTGGACGGACACAGATACGCAGTATTTT.